Following are 32 T cell receptor beta chains from one sample sequenced in a study of blood T cells in healthy people across ages (dated by TCRdb to the mid-2010s). The method was 5' RACE. Sequencing relied on an Illumina HiSeq 2500. A second PCR of roughly 6 to 11 cycles was run with a J-beta primer mix and a sample-barcoded 5' primer. TCRdb applied fastp at Q25 and MiXCR to the public reads, then kept only in-frame beta chains. A single entry per CDR3 protein holds the most common genes and DNA from its merged rows. The sample table contains about 1.6 million distinct CDR3 sequences; only one count was recorded for roughly 32% of them. Jointly, the top ten make up roughly 10% of the sample. Sequencing used blood. Receptors originate from a woman between 25 and 40 years old in good health.

As for this clonotype: Germline and junction disagree at one end, which may indicate a read error. The rearrangement uses TRBV7-2 and TRBJ1-1, with 7 nucleotides matching TRBD1. This CDR3 is built from 15 residues. Germline assignment: CDR1 SGHTA and CDR2 FQGNSA. The CDR3 DNA reads TGTGCCAGCAGCTCCAGGGGACAGAGTAGCACTAAAGCTTTCTTT. It codes for CASSSRGQSSTKAFF.

J is TRBJ2-7 and V is TRBV5-1; D gene ambiguous. Trimming removed 1 base at V and 0 bases at J, with 11 bases between. The CDR3 is made up of 15 amino acids. From germline, CDR1 is SGHRS and CDR2 YFSETQ. The CDR3, as DNA: TGCGCCAGCAGCTTGAAGGCCAAGTTCTCCTACGAGCAGTACTTC. Residues: CASSLKAKFSYEQYF.

V gene TRBV2 combines with J gene TRBJ2-5; 9 bases map to TRBD2. V was clipped by 4 bases and J by 5 bases; unmatched bases: 5. The germline V gene encodes CDR1 SNHLY and CDR2 FYNNEI. This CDR3 contains 14 residues. In DNA, the CDR3 is TGTGCCAGCAGTGGACTAGCGGAACAGGAGACCCAGTACTTC. Translation gives CASSGLAEQETQYF. Looking up the rest from reference TRBV2 and TRBJ2-5 gives the full variable domain: EPEVTQTPSHQVTQMGQEVILRCVPISNHLYFYWYRQILGQKVEFLVSFYNNEISEKSEIFDDQFSVERPDGSNFTLKIRSTKLEDSAMYFCASSGLAEQETQYFGPGTRLLVL.

V usage is TRBV3-1 and J usage is TRBJ2-7; D is possibly TRBD2 (6 bases). Per the germline V gene, CDR1 is LGHDT and CDR2 is YNNKEL (reference sequence). V was cut by 0 bases and J by 2 bases, with 14 bases left in between. This CDR3 is 16 amino acids long. The CDR3 DNA is TGTGCCAGCAGCCAAGATCGGAGCGGGTTCACCTACGAGCAGTACTTC. It is translated as CASSQDRSGFTYEQYF.

V is TRBV20-1 and J is TRBJ1-1; possible D gene TRBD1, 5 bases. The germline V gene has CDR1 DFQATT and CDR2 SNEGSKA (reference sequence). V was shortened by 0 bases and J by 5 bases, with 13 bases between the two germline ends. This CDR3 has 14 amino acids. The CDR3, as DNA: TGCAGTGCTAGAGACCCAGGGAGATGGACTGAAGCTTTCTTT. Translating gives CSARDPGRWTEAFF.

The chain carries TRBV20-1 and TRBJ1-5; D call uncertain. With 0 bases removed from V and 7 bases from J, the gap between germline ends came to 19 bases. The CDR3 has 16 residues. Germline CDR1 is DFQATT and CDR2 is SNEGSKA (reference sequence). In DNA form, the CDR3 reads TGCAGTGCTAGAGATCGATCTGGGGTATCGGAGCAGCCCCAGCATTTT. Translated: CSARDRSGVSEQPQHF.

The gene calls are TRBV20-1 and TRBJ1-4; D gene uncertain. The germline V and J ends were trimmed by 4 bases and 5 bases, with 20 bases remaining between them. The germline CDR1 and CDR2 sequences are DFQATT and SNEGSKA (reference sequence). This CDR3 region has 16 residues. Here the CDR3 reads CSAKRGWVSRNEKLFF. DNA of the CDR3: TGCAGTGCTAAGAGAGGTTGGGTCAGCAGGAATGAAAAACTGTTTTTT.

This clonotype turned up a few times. The chain is built from TRBV20-1 and TRBJ2-3, with TRBD1 matching 7 bases. The CDR3 loop spans 15 amino acids. Germline trimming cut 0 bases from V and 6 bases from J; bases unmatched to any gene: 9. The germline V gene has CDR1 DFQATT and CDR2 SNEGSKA (reference sequence). CDR3 residues: CSAREGGAYGDTQYF. CDR3 bases: TGCAGTGCTAGAGAAGGGGGCGCTTACGGGGATACGCAGTATTTT.

This chain connects TRBV20-1 to TRBJ2-7; a possible D gene is TRBD2 (6 bases). Germline assignment: CDR1 DFQATT and CDR2 SNEGSKA (reference sequence). Deletions cut 1 base from V and 1 base from J, with 14 bases between. The CDR3 is 15 residues long. The CDR3 region is CSARVVGGLSYEQYF. In DNA form, the CDR3 reads TGCAGTGCTAGAGTGGTGGGAGGACTGTCCTACGAGCAGTACTTC.

This rearrangement joins TRBV6-6 to TRBJ2-3; D not certain. In germline, CDR1 is MNHNY, CDR2 SVGAGI (reference sequence). Trimming shortened V by 8 bases and J by 2 bases, and 11 bases separated the two germline ends. This CDR3 has 13 amino acids. The CDR3 DNA reads TGTGCCAGCCGACAAACCAACACAGATACGCAGTATTTT. Encoded protein: CASRQTNTDTQYF.

This chain joins TRBV14 and TRBJ2-7; TRBD1 matches 8 bases. The trim removed 6 bases at V and 5 bases at J, leaving 6 bases unmatched. The CDR3 is 13 residues long. CDR1 SGHDN and CDR2 FVKESK come from the germline V gene. CDR3 nucleotide sequence: TGTGCCAGCAGGGACAGGGTAATCCACGAGCAGTACTTC. It codes for CASRDRVIHEQYF. Together with reference TRBV14 and TRBJ2-7, the CDR3 gives the full variable domain: EAGVTQFPSHSVIEKGQTVTLRCDPISGHDNLYWYRRVMGKEIKFLLHFVKESKQDESGMPNNRFLAERTGGTYSTLKVQPAELEDSGVYFCASRDRVIHEQYFGPGTRLTVT.

V and J are TRBV7-2 and TRBJ1-1, with a weak D call TRBD1 (6 bases). V was pared by 5 bases and J by 1 base, with 14 bases between. The CDR3 runs to 15 residues. Germline V gene lookup returns CDR1 SGHTA and CDR2 FQGNSA. The CDR3 DNA is TGTGCCAGCAGCCTTCCGCAGGGGAGGAACACTGAAGCTTTCTTT. Protein: CASSLPQGRNTEAFF. Full variable domain (missing parts from reference TRBV7-2 and TRBJ1-1): GAGVSQSPSNKVTEKGKDVELRCDPISGHTALYWYRQSLGQGLEFLIYFQGNSAPDKSGLPSDRFSAERTGGSVSTLTIQRTQQEDSAVYLCASSLPQGRNTEAFFGQGTRLTVV.

The V and J genes are TRBV18 and TRBJ2-7; possibly TRBD2 for D (5 bases). V lost 9 bases and J 2 bases, leaving 20 bases between the germline ends. Germline V gene sequence: CDR1 KGHSH, CDR2 LQKENI. The CDR3 spans 15 residues. CDR3 sequence: CASSMDRGAPYEQYF. Written as DNA, the CDR3 is TGTGCCAGTTCAATGGACCGGGGAGCACCCTACGAGCAGTACTTC.

This rearrangement joins TRBV28 to TRBJ2-7; D remains ambiguous. The CDR3 totals 10 residues. Per the germline V gene, CDR1 is MDHEN and CDR2 is SYDVKM. The V and J ends lost 6 bases and 9 bases respectively, with 9 bases between them. The CDR3 nucleotides read TGTGCCAGCAGCCGGATAGGGCAGTACTTC. The encoded protein is CASSRIGQYF.

The CDR3 spells CASSQGQRGGGYTF. The CDR3 DNA reads as TGTGCCAGCAGCCAAGGACAGAGGGGCGGTGGCTACACCTTC. The chain recombines TRBV3-1 with TRBJ1-2, with a possible D match to TRBD1 (5 bases). Trimming left V 1 base short and J 7 bases short, with 13 bases between. The germline gives CDR1 LGHDT, CDR2 YNNKEL (reference sequence). The CDR3 loop spans 14 amino acids. The whole variable domain, remainder taken from reference TRBV3-1 and TRBJ1-2, is DTAVSQTPKYLVTQMGNDKSIKCEQNLGHDTMYWYKQDSKKFLKIMFSYNNKELIINETVPNRFSPKSPDKAHLNLHINSLELGDSAVYFCASSQGQRGGGYTFGSGTRLTVV.

This clonotype was counted ten times or more. The chain couples TRBV12-3 or TRBV12-4 to TRBJ2-1, with 9 bases that match TRBD2. V lost 6 bases, J lost 4 bases, and 7 bases stayed unmatched. The CDR3 is 15 amino acids. The CDR3 DNA reads TGTGCCAGCAGGTTTAGCGGGGGCTCTTACAATGAGCAGTTCTTC. Translation gives CASRFSGGSYNEQFF.

As DNA, the CDR3 is TGTGCCAGCAGTTTATCAAAGGGGAGAACAGATACGCAGTATTTT. Amino acids: CASSLSKGRTDTQYF. V and J are TRBV12-3 or TRBV12-4 and TRBJ2-3; either TRBD1 or TRBD2 may fit D (5 bases each). With 2 bases removed from V and 3 bases from J, the gap between germline ends came to 12 bases. The CDR3 is made up of 15 amino acids.

The chain joins TRBV4-1 to TRBJ2-3, with TRBD2 as a possible D gene (6 bases). Trimming removed 2 bases at V and 2 bases at J, with 23 bases between. Germline-derived CDR1 and CDR2 are MGHRA and YSYEKL. The CDR3 is 19 residues long. The CDR3 DNA reads as TGCGCCAGCAGCCAAAATAAGGCGGGACCGAGCACAAACACAGATACGCAGTATTTT. This sequence encodes CASSQNKAGPSTNTDTQYF.

This chain links TRBV2 with TRBJ2-4; TRBD1 matches at 9 bases. The length of the CDR3 is 15 residues. Trimming at V came to 7 bases and at J to 0 bases, leaving 4 bases not matched to a gene. Germline-derived CDR1 and CDR2 are SNHLY and FYNNEI. Here the CDR3 DNA reads TGTGCCAGCAAGACAGGGGGTCTAGCCAAAAACATTCAGTACTTC. It yields the protein CASKTGGLAKNIQYF.

There are many counts of this clonotype. The V call is TRBV7-9, the J call TRBJ1-2; D may be TRBD1 (5 bases). The CDR3 contains 11 residues. Trimming took off 5 bases at V and 8 bases at J, with 9 bases between the two ends. The germline V gene has CDR1 SEHNR and CDR2 FQNEAQ (reference sequence). Written as DNA, the CDR3 is TGTGCCAGCAGCCCAGGGCACGGCTACACCTTC. Amino acids: CASSPGHGYTF.

The V gene is TRBV5-1, the J gene TRBJ2-2; D unresolved. Germline V gene data show CDR1 as SGHRS and CDR2 as YFSETQ. Trimming shortened V by 5 bases and J by 6 bases, and 17 bases separated the two germline ends. The CDR3 extends over 15 amino acids. This CDR3 reads CASRLEPNLAGELFF. The CDR3 bases are TGCGCCAGCAGGCTAGAACCCAACCTCGCCGGGGAGCTGTTTTTT.

In this sample, this clonotype turned up a few times. The rearrangement joins TRBV10-3 to TRBJ2-5, with D perhaps TRBD2 (6 bases). In germline, CDR1 is ENHRY, CDR2 SYGVKD. The CDR3 is 16 residues long. V lost 0 bases to trimming and J lost 1 base, with 12 bases between them. The CDR3 coding sequence is TGTGCCATCAGTGAGTCGCGGGGATCCCTCCAAGAGACCCAGTACTTC. It yields the protein CAISESRGSLQETQYF.

At least ten counts were recorded for this clonotype. This chain links TRBV29-1 with TRBJ2-1; 8 nucleotides align to TRBD1. V shed 3 bases and J 7 bases; nucleotides not matched to a gene: 11. The germline CDR1 and CDR2 sequences are SQVTM and ANQGSEA. The CDR3 sequence is 15 residues long. The DNA of the CDR3 is TGCAGCGTTGACTTCGAGGACAGGGCGTTGAATGAGCAGTTCTTC. This translates into CSVDFEDRALNEQFF.

This clonotype was counted at least ten times. V and J are TRBV10-3 and TRBJ2-7, with D maybe TRBD1 (5 bases). Germline lookup yields CDR1 ENHRY and CDR2 SYGVKD. The ends were cut back, 3 bases at V and 3 bases at J, with 9 bases in the middle. This CDR3 comprises 13 residues. In DNA, the CDR3 is TGTGCCATCAGTGATCAGGGAATCTACGAGCAGTACTTC. This sequence encodes CAISDQGIYEQYF.

This clonotype showed up just once. The chain joins TRBV20-1 to TRBJ2-5; 7 bases line up with TRBD2. Germline V gene data show CDR1 as DFQATT and CDR2 as SNEGSKA (reference sequence). J lost 5 bases, V lost 0 bases, and 15 bases had no gene match. This CDR3 region has 17 residues. CDR3 sequence reads: CSARDLAATLGMETQYF. The CDR3 bases are TGCAGTGCTAGAGATCTAGCGGCGACCCTGGGGATGGAGACCCAGTACTTC.

In this sample, this clonotype turned up a few times. The rearrangement links TRBV18 to TRBJ2-5; D unresolved. CDR1 is KGHSH and CDR2 is LQKENI in the germline V gene. With 0 bases removed from V and 1 base from J, the gap between germline ends came to 12 bases. The CDR3 length is 16 residues. CDR3 residues: CASSPPRLTTQETQYF. CDR3 in DNA: TGTGCCAGCTCACCACCGCGCCTAACCACCCAAGAGACCCAGTACTTC.

The V and J genes are TRBV20-1 and TRBJ2-3; maybe TRBD2 (7 bases). This CDR3 is 15 amino acids long. Germline assignment: CDR1 DFQATT and CDR2 SNEGSKA (reference sequence). V lost 6 bases, J lost 4 bases, and 20 bases lay in between. This CDR3 is CSAQGRGGSADTQYF. For the CDR3, the DNA is TGCAGTGCCCAGGGGAGGGGAGGGAGCGCAGATACGCAGTATTTT.

This sequence joins TRBV20-1 and TRBJ2-7; 10 nucleotides match TRBD2. Unmatched junction bases numbered 10, after V lost 4 bases and J lost 7 bases. Looked up from germline, CDR1 is DFQATT and CDR2 is SNEGSKA (reference sequence). This CDR3 spans 14 amino acids. The CDR3 DNA follows: TGCAGTGCTAATAGACCATCGGGACTAGCGGAGCAGTACTTC. It codes for CSANRPSGLAEQYF.

This clonotype was seen repeatedly, ten times or more. CDR3 coding DNA: TGTGCCAGCAGCCGGACAGAGAATGGCTACACCTTC. This gives the protein CASSRTENGYTF. The chain combines TRBV12-3 or TRBV12-4 with TRBJ1-2; a possible D gene is TRBD1 (6 bases). This CDR3 has 12 residues. V dropped 6 bases and J dropped 6 bases, with 11 bases sitting between them.

In regard to this clonotype: At one end, the junction sequence differs from germline, possibly due to a read error. V is TRBV9 and J is TRBJ2-1, with TRBD2 identical over 8 bases. The CDR3 runs 16 residues. CDR1 and CDR2 from the germline V gene are SGDLS and YYNGEE. CDR3 protein: CASSVGGSGTYSEQFF. For the CDR3, the DNA is TGTGCCAGCAGCGTAGGAGGTAGCGGGACGTACAGTGAGCAGTTCTTC.

As to this clonotype: One end of the junction fails to match germline, which may point to a read error. The chain has TRBV5-6 and TRBJ1-2; D is unresolved. The germline CDR1 and CDR2 sequences are SGHDT and YYEEEE. The length of the CDR3 is 12 residues. CDR3 region: CANSLVLSGYTF. The CDR3 nucleotides read TGTGCCAACAGCTTGGTCTTAAGCGGCTACACCTTC.

The V gene is TRBV7-3, the J gene TRBJ2-1; D remains unclear. Germline values: CDR1 SGHTA, CDR2 FQGTGA. This CDR3 spans 14 amino acids. V lost 2 bases to trimming and J lost 7 bases, with 12 bases between them. The CDR3 bases are TGTGCCAGCAGCTTAGGGCCGTCGCGTAATGAGCAGTTCTTC. Amino acid sequence: CASSLGPSRNEQFF.